This T cell receptor beta chain appears in the sequencing data of a study of cytomegalovirus exposure and HLA in healthy donors. TCRdb's table, derived via immunoSEQ multiplex PCR, lists solely in-frame clones and lacks some. The sample lists about 240,000 clones, roughly 89% seen once, with 2.6% in the top ten. The CDR3 has 12 amino acids. With V trimmed by 6 bases and J by 10 bases, 4 bases remained unmatched. CDR1 SGHNT and CDR2 YENEEA come from the germline V gene. The chain recombines TRBV11-3 with TRBJ2-1; 9 nucleotides align to TRBD1. What was sequenced was PBMCs. The clonotype comes from a man in his late teens or twenties in good health and CMV-seronegative. The CDR3 DNA reads TGTGCCAGCAGGACAGGGGGAGGGGAGCAGTTCTTC. This gives the protein CASRTGGGEQFF.